This T cell receptor (beta chain) originates from a study of CD8 T cells in Susac syndrome. RNA amounts of about 0.5 to 1 ug underwent reverse transcription with random hexamers. Amplification of TCR beta CDR3 was carried out by immunoSEQ multiplex PCR, which covered 54 Vbeta and 13 Jbeta segments. A single record per CDR3 protein comes from TCRdb applying MiXCR to the immunoSEQ multiplex PCR reads. The table shows 150,000 or so distinct CDR3 sequences, with 90% to 95% occurring only once. This clonotype originated in a human donor in good health. Sequenced sample: CD4+ T cells from PBMCs.

The CDR3 bases are TGTGCCAGCAGCTTGGAAAGGGATGGCACTGAAGCTTTCTTT. Protein: CASSLERDGTEAFF. The chain links TRBV5-4 to TRBJ1-1; D ambiguous. This CDR3 has 14 amino acids. Germline V gene sequence: CDR1 SGHNT, CDR2 YYREEE (reference sequence). The germline V and J ends were trimmed by 0 bases and 4 bases, with 10 bases remaining between them.